This T cell receptor beta chain was recovered during a study of cytomegalovirus exposure and HLA in healthy donors. Points from the study as a whole: In a later analysis, TCR beta V- and J-gene trimming was associated with a missense DCLRE1C variant. Researchers reported in a later analysis that common viral pathogens appeared linked to several top clusters. In a later analysis, across HLA loci, associated TCR counts were highest for DRB1, lowest for HLA-C.

The V segment lost 4 bases and the J segment 0 bases; nucleotides outside the gene matches: 3. The V gene's germline CDR1 is SGHDT and CDR2 YYEEEE. This CDR3 has 14 residues. Use of 60 Vbeta and 13 Jbeta primers characterized the PCR. Libraries were prepared by immunoSEQ multiplex PCR; TCRdb keeps only in-frame clonotypes and omits some of them. Among under 200,000 clones listed, over 70% were seen once. Worth noting for this clone: No antigen is known for it.

The chain is built from TRBV5-6 and TRBJ2-5, with TRBD1 matching 7 bases. The TCR comes from a male donor in good health and CMV-seropositive. Sequenced input: PBMCs. The CDR3 reads CASSIGTDQETQYF. The CDR3 region has the DNA TGTGCCAGCAGCATTGGGACAGACCAAGAGACCCAGTACTTC.